The sequence of this T cell receptor (beta chain) was determined in a study of T cell repertoires in cytomegalovirus infection. Study findings and constraints: Identification of carriers of CMV plus the relevant HLA was achieved through cumulative public TCR beta family frequency.

TCRdb re-called the reads through MiXCR, storing one row per CDR3 protein. This sample yields 570,000 or so distinct CDR3 sequences, of which around two fifths are seen a single time; 48% belongs to the top ten. This CDR3 contains 15 residues. Deletions cut 3 bases from V and 0 bases from J, with 9 bases between. Germline V gives CDR1 SGHTA, CDR2 FQGNSA. This clonotype was found a few times. No antigen is known for it. Specimen: cultured PBMCs, collected from culture after CMV antigen stimulation. This sequence originates from a human donor in good health (CMV status not recorded). Some clones in this sample may be carry-over from other donors' samples. The chain uses TRBV7-2 and TRBJ2-4; tentative D call: TRBD2 (6 bases). The CDR3 here is CASSLSGLAKNIQYF. CDR3 bases: TGTGCCAGCAGCTTGTCGGGACTAGCCAAAAACATTCAGTACTTC.